This T cell receptor beta chain originates from a study of Ad26.COV2.S vaccination and SARS-CoV-2 variants. Study-level results: Individuals receiving vaccine had higher spike-specific TCR breadth than placebo recipients did. Possible underestimation of total T cell responses by the TCR breadth and depth analyses was noted.

This clone has just one count. Its target is unknown. Generated by immunoSEQ multiplex PCR, the TCRdb table keeps only in-frame clones and is missing some. This table holds roughly 180,000 clones, around 88% found once. This CDR3 comprises 15 residues. The V gene lost 0 bases and the J gene lost 8 bases, with 14 bases spanning the gap. The germline gives CDR1 MGHRA, CDR2 YSYEKL. The clonotype originates from a human donor who had recovered from COVID-19. Sequenced material: peripheral blood, taken after recovery from COVID-19. V is TRBV4-1 and J is TRBJ2-1; D may match TRBD1 or TRBD2 (6 bases each). The CDR3 bases are TGCGCCAGCAGCCAAGATGAGGGGGGAGAGGATGAGCAGTTCTTC. Translated: CASSQDEGGEDEQFF.